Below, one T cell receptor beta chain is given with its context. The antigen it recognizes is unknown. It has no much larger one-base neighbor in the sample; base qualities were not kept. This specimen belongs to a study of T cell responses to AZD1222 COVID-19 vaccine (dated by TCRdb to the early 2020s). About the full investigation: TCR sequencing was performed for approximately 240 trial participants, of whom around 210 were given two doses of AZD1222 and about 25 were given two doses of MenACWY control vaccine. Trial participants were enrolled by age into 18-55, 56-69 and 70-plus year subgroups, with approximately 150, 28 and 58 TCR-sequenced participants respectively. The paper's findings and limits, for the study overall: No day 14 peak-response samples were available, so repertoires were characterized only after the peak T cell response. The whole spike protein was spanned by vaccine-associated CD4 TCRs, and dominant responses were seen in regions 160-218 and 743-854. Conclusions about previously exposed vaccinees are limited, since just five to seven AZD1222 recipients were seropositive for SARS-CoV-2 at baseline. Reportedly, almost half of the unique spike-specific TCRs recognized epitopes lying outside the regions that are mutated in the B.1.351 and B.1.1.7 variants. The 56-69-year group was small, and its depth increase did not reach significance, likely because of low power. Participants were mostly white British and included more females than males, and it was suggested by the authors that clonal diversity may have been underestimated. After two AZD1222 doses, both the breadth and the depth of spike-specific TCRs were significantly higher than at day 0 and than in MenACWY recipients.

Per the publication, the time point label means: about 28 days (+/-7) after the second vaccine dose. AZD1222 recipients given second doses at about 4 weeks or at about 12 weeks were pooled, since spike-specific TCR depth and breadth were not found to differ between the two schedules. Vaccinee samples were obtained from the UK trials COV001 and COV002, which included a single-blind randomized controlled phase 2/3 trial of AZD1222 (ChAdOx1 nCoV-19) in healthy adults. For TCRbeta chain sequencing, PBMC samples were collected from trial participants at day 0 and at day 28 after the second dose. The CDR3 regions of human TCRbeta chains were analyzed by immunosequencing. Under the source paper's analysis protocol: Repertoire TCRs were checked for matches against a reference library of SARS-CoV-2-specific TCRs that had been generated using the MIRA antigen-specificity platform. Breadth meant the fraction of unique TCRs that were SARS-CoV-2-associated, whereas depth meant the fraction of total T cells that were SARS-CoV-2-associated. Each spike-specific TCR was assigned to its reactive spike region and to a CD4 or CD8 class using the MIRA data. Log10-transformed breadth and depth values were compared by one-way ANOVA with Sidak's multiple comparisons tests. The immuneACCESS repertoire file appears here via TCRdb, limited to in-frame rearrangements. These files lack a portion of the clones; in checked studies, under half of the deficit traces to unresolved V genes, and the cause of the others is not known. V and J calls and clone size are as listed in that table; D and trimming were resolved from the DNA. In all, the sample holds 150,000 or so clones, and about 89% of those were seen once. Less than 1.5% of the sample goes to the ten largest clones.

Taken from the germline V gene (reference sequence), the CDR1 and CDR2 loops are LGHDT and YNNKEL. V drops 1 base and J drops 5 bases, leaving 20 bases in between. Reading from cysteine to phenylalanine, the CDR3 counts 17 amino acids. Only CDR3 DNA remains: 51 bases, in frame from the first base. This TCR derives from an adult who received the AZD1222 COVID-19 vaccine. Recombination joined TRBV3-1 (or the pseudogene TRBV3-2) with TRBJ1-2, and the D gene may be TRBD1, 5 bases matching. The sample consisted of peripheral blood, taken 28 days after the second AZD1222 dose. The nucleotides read TGTGCCAGCAGCCAAGTTCGGGGGACGGCATCACTTTATGGCTACACCTTC. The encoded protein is CASSQVRGTASLYGYTF.